This T cell receptor beta chain is drawn from a study of immune heterogeneity within non-small cell lung tumors (dated 2018 in TCRdb). Background for the entire study: By histology, several squamous cell carcinomas, 9 to 11 non-squamous carcinomas and 1 tumor not otherwise specified were included. Transcriptome data were available for just roughly 43 loci from eleven to twelve patients, whereas TCR repertoire analysis spanned 55 to 65 tumor loci from 15 patients. Whole-exome sequencing, RNA-seq and TCR beta repertoire sequencing were combined for multiple spatially distinct regions from each NSCLC tumor so that intratumoral immune heterogeneity could be examined. Binding of neoantigens to the HLA alleles of each patient was predicted with netMHCpan-3.0 for mutant peptides of 8 to 11 amino acids.

On this clonotype: Its antigen remains unidentified. Per-base qualities were not stored, and no clone one base away is much larger.

Broader findings and caveats from the paper: High-frequency TCR beta clonotypes were found to be largely distinct between individual patients. A moderate positive correlation (R 0.3 to 0.35), which was statistically significant, linked local T-cell repertoire clonality to local tumor mutational burden. Identical dominant CDR3B clonotypes recurred across loci within a patient, yet different tumor locations also harbored unique high-frequency clones.

The TCR beta CDR3 region was amplified with a multiplex PCR system, in which a first round of about 10 cycles was run using 32 V-gene forward and 13 J-gene reverse primers. First-round PCR used a QIAGEN Multiplex PCR Kit, and primer sequences were filed in Chinese patent CN105087789A. In a second PCR round, Illumina universal primers were added with the Phusion High-Fidelity PCR Kit. TCR libraries were paired-end sequenced at 151 bp read length on the Illumina HiSeq X Ten platform. On the authors' methods: Cutadapt was used to discard reads without multiplex PCR primers, PEAR merged the read pairs, and MiXCR with default settings called the CDR3 regions. Shannon entropy measured repertoire diversity, and clonality was calculated as one minus the Shannon entropy divided by the ln of the count of productive unique sequences. Dominant or high-frequency T-cell clones were defined as clonotypes at frequencies of at least 0.5%. TCRdb itself trimmed the public reads at Q25 with fastp, ran MiXCR and retained productive beta chains. Identical CDR3 proteins give one entry, which carries the most common genes and DNA. The V and J calls follow TCRdb's processing rather than the paper's. Recorded for this sample are around 11,000 distinct CDR3 sequences; approximately 20% of them occurred a single time. Roughly 3.8% of the sample rests with the top ten.

For the TCR template, genomic DNA was extracted from bulk tumor tissue, and 600 ng of gDNA was amplified for each sample. During surgery, several biopsies were collected from each primary tumor and placed as far from one another as possible within the tumor mass. The study cohort was described as untreated, and the patients were newly diagnosed NSCLC cases having curative surgery. Donors were fewer than 18 newly diagnosed non-small cell lung cancer patients undergoing surgery with curative intent. A couple of independent pathologists reviewed the resected tumor masses. Only DNA and RNA samples of high quality went on to sequencing. The CDR3 starts with the cysteine, ends with the phenylalanine, and has 14 residues. Just CDR3 DNA is preserved here, 42 bases in frame from base 1. The CDR1 and CDR2 encoded by the germline V gene are SGHAT and FQNNGV. Trimming at the junction amounts to 0 bases on V and 9 bases on J, and the germline ends lie 12 bases apart.

Sequences were obtained from lung tumor tissue. Here the chain combines TRBV11-2 and TRBJ2-1; the D gene cannot be resolved reliably. The TCR comes from a man between 60 and 75 years old with non-small cell lung cancer. The encoded CDR3 is CASSLDGWGLEQFF. The nucleotides read TGTGCCAGCAGCTTAGATGGGTGGGGTCTTGAGCAGTTCTTC.